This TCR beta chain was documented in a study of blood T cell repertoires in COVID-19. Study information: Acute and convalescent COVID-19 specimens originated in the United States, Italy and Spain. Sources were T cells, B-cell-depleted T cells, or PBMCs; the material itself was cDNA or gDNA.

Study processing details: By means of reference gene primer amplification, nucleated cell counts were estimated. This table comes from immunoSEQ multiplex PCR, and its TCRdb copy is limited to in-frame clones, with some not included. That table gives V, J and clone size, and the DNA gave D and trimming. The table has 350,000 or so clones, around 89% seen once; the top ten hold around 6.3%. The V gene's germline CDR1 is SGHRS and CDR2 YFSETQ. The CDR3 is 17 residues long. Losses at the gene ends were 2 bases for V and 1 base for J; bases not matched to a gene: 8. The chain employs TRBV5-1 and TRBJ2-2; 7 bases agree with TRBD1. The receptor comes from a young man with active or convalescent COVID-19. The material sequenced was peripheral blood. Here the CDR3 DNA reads TGCGCCAGCAGCTTTACCGTCACAGGGGTGAACACCGGGGAGCTGTTTTTT. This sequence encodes CASSFTVTGVNTGELFF.